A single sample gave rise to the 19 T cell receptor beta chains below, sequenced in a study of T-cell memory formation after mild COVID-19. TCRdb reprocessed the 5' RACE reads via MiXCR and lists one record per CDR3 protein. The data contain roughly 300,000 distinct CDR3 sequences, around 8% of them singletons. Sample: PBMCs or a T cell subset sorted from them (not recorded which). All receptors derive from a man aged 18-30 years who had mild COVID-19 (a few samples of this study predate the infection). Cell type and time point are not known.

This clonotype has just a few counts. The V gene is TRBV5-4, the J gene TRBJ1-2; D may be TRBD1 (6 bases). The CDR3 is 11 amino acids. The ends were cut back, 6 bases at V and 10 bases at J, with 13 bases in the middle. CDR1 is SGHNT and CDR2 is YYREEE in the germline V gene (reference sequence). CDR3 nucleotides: TGTGCCAGCACCGCACAGGGTCCCTACACCTTC. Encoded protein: CASTAQGPYTF. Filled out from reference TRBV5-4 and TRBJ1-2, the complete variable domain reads ETGVTQSPTHLIKTRGQQVTLRCSSQSGHNTVSWYQQALGQGPQFIFQYYREEENGRGNFPPRFSGLQFPNYSSELNVNALELDDSALYLCASTAQGPYTFGSGTRLTVV.

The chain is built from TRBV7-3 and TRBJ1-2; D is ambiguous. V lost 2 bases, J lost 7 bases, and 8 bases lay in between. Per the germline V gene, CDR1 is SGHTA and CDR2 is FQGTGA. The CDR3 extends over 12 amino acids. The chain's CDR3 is CASSLGRVGYTF. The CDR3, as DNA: TGTGCCAGCAGCTTAGGGAGGGTTGGCTACACCTTC.

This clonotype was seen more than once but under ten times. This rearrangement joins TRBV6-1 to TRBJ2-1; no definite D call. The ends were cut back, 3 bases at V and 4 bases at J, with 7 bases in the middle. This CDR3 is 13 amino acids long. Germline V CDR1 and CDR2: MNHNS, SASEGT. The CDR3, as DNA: TGTGCCAGCAGTGAGTTTTTGTACAATGAGCAGTTCTTC. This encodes CASSEFLYNEQFF.

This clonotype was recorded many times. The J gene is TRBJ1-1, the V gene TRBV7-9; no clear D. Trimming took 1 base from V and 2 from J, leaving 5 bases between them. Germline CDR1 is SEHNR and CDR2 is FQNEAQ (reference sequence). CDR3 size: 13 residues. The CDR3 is CASSLEANTEAFF. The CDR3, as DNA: TGTGCCAGCAGCTTAGAAGCCAACACTGAAGCTTTCTTT.

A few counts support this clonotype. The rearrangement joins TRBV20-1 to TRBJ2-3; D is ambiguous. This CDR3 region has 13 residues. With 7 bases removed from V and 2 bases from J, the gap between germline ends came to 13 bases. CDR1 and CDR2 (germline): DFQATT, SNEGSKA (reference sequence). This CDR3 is CSGLVRITDTQYF. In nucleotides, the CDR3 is TGCAGTGGGCTAGTCCGTATCACAGATACGCAGTATTTT.

CDR3 DNA: TGTGCCAGCAGCCTCTCCGGGATAGGGGGCGCACAAAACATTCAGTACTTC. Its protein is CASSLSGIGGAQNIQYF. The V and J genes are TRBV4-2 and TRBJ2-4; TRBD1 aligns across 7 bases. V gave up 4 bases and J gave up 5 bases; unmatched junction bases: 14. Germline V CDR1 and CDR2: LGHNA, YNFKEQ. The CDR3 has 17 residues.

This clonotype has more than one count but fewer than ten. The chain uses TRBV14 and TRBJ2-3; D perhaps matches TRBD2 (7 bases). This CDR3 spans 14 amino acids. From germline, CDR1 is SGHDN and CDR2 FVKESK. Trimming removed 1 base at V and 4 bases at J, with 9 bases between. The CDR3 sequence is CASSQGGGSDTQYF. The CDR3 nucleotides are TGTGCCAGCAGCCAAGGCGGGGGCTCAGATACGCAGTATTTT.

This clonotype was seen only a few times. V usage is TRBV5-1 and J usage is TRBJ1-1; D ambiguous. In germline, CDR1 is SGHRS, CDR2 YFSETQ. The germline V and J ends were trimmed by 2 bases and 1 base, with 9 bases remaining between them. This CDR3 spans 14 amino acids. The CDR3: CASSFLSRNTEAFF. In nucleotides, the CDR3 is TGCGCCAGCAGCTTTCTTTCTAGGAACACTGAAGCTTTCTTT.

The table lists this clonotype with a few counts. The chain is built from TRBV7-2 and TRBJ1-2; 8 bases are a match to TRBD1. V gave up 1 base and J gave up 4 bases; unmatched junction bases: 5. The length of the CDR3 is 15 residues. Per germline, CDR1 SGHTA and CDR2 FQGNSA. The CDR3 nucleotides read TGTGCCAGCAGCTTAGGGGGAACAGGGGGCTATGGCTACACCTTC. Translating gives CASSLGGTGGYGYTF. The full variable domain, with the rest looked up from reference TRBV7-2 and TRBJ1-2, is GAGVSQSPSNKVTEKGKDVELRCDPISGHTALYWYRQSLGQGLEFLIYFQGNSAPDKSGLPSDRFSAERTGGSVSTLTIQRTQQEDSAVYLCASSLGGTGGYGYTFGSGTRLTVV.

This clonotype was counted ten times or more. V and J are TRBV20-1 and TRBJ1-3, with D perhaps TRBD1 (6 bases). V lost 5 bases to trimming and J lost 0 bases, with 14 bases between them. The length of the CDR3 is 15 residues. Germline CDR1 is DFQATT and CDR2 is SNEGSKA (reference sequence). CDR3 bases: TGCAGTGCTGGAAGACAGGCCCTCTCTGGAAACACCATATATTTT. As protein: CSAGRQALSGNTIYF.

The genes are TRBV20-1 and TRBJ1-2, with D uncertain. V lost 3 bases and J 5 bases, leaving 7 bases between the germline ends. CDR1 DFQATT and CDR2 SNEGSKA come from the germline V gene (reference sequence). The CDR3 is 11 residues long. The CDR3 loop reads CSASGVYGYTF. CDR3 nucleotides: TGCAGTGCTAGTGGGGTGTATGGCTACACCTTC.

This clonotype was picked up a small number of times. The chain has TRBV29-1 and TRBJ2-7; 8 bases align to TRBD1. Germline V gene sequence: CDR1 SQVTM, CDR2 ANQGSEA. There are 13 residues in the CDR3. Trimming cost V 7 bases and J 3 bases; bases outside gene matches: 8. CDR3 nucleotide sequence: TGCAGCGCCATAACCACAGGGGGCTACGAGCAGTACGTC. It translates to CSAITTGGYEQYV.

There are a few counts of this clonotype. CDR3 sequence (DNA): TGCAGTGCTAGCCGATTGAGCGGGGGGTCCTCCTACAATGAGCAGTTCTTC. This codes for CSASRLSGGSSYNEQFF. V and J are TRBV20-1 and TRBJ2-1, with 9 bases aligning to TRBD2. The ends lost 3 bases at V and 0 bases at J; junction bases unmatched: 9. Germline V gene lookup returns CDR1 DFQATT and CDR2 SNEGSKA (reference sequence). The CDR3 totals 17 residues.

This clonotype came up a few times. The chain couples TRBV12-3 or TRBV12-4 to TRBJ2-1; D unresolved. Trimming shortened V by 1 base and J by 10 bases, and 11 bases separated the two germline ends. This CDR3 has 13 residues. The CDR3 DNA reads TGTGCCAGCAGTTTAGTTGACTTCGGGGAGCAGTTCTTC. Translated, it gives CASSLVDFGEQFF.

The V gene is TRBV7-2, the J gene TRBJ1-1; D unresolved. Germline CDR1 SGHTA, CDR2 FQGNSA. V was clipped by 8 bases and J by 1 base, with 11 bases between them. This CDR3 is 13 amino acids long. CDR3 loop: CASEITPNTEAFF. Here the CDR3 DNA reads TGTGCCAGCGAGATTACCCCGAACACTGAAGCTTTCTTT.

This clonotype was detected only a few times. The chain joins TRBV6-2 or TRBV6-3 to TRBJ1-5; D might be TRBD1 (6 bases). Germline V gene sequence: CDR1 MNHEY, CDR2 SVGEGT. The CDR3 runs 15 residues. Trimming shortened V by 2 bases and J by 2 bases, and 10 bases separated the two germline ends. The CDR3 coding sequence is TGTGCCAGCAGTTACGAGGGGGGCGGCAATCAGCCCCAGCATTTT. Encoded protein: CASSYEGGGNQPQHF.

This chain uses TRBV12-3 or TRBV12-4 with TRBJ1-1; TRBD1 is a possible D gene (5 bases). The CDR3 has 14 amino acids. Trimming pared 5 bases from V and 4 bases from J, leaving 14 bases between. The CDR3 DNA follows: TGTGCCAGCAGTCTCCCGGGAGGGGCCACTGAAGCTTTCTTT. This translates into CASSLPGGATEAFF.

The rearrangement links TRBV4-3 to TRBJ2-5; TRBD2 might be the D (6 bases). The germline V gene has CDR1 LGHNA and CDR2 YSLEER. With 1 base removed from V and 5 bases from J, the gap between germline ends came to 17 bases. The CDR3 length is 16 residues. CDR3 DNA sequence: TGCGCCAGCAGCCAAGGGGAGGACGGGGCAAGGGAGACCCAGTACTTC. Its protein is CASSQGEDGARETQYF.

The CDR3 here is CASSRLGQCYEQYV. The CDR3 DNA sequence: TGTGCCAGCAGCAGACTAGGGCAGTGCTACGAGCAGTACGTC. The chain has TRBV5-6 and TRBJ2-7; maybe TRBD2 (6 bases). The CDR3 covers 14 residues. The germline V gene has CDR1 SGHDT and CDR2 YYEEEE. The V and J ends lost 4 bases and 3 bases respectively, with 14 bases between them.